These 2 T cell receptor beta chains were sequenced from one sample in a study of Graves' ophthalmopathy and Graves' hyperthyroidism. The authors amplified TCR beta CDR3 regions from RNA transcripts. A first-round RT-PCR used HTBI primers, followed by a second-round multiplex PCR. TCRdb re-analysed the multiplex PCR reads in MiXCR, keeping a single row per CDR3 protein. The profile covers 350,000 to 450,000 distinct CDR3 sequences, with roughly 21% appearing a single time and around 3% taken by the ten largest. The sample consisted of peripheral blood. The receptors were sampled from a woman aged 18-29 years with stable Graves' hyperthyroidism.

This clonotype was counted at least ten times. V is TRBV2 and J is TRBJ2-2; no clear D gene. Trimming stripped 6 bases from V and 1 base from J, with 6 bases between. Germline-derived CDR1 and CDR2 are SNHLY and FYNNEI. The CDR3 has 13 amino acids. The CDR3 region has the DNA TGTGCCAGCAGAACACTGAACACCGGGGAGCTGTTTTTT. Amino acid sequence: CASRTLNTGELFF.

This clonotype appeared many times. J is TRBJ2-5 and V is TRBV30; D uncertain. CDR1 and CDR2 from the germline V gene are GTSNPN and SVGIG (reference sequence). V was shortened by 2 bases and J by 2 bases, with 9 bases between the two germline ends. The CDR3 covers 13 residues. Here the CDR3 reads CAWSRRHQETQYF. CDR3 nucleotide sequence: TGTGCCTGGAGTCGGCGGCATCAAGAGACCCAGTACTTC.